The 22 T cell receptor beta chains presented below share a single source sample, sequenced in a study of Ad26.COV2.S vaccination and SARS-CoV-2 variants. This sample's treatment: 15 to 20 received Ad26.COV2.S at low or high dose, single or two shots; 5 received placebo; per-sample allocation not given. The samples were gathered on day 63 after the first injection of vaccine or placebo. Clones were sequenced by immunoSEQ multiplex PCR, and TCRdb holds only the in-frame ones, with some missing. The sample includes hundreds of thousands of clones, approximately 90% of them seen just once. The starting material was peripheral blood, obtained in a trial of Ad26.COV2.S vaccine versus placebo. The receptors derive from a person between 18 and 60 years old who received the Ad26.COV2.S COVID-19 vaccine or a placebo.

This clone was picked up one time. The chain carries TRBV9 and TRBJ1-1; 7 bases agree with TRBD1. CDR3 length: 13 residues. Germline V gene sequence: CDR1 SGDLS, CDR2 YYNGEE. Trimming at V came to 0 bases and at J to 8 bases, leaving 4 bases not matched to a gene. The CDR3 reads CASSVVTDREAFF. The CDR3 DNA reads TGTGCCAGCAGCGTAGTGACGGACAGGGAAGCTTTCTTT.

This clone was counted a single time. Other DNA sequences of this sample code for an identical CDR3. The V gene is TRBV5-1, the J gene TRBJ1-1, with D perhaps TRBD1 (6 bases). Per the germline V gene, CDR1 is SGHRS and CDR2 is YFSETQ. Deletions cut 4 bases from V and 0 bases from J, with 10 bases between. This CDR3 contains 14 residues. In nucleotides, the CDR3 is TGCGCCAGCAGCCCGGGACATATGAACACTGAAGCTTTCTTT. It encodes CASSPGHMNTEAFF.

J is TRBJ2-1 and V is TRBV5-1; 7 positions match TRBD2. V gave up 1 base and J gave up 4 bases; unmatched junction bases: 8. Germline V gene lookup returns CDR1 SGHRS and CDR2 YFSETQ. The CDR3 has 16 residues. CDR3 sequence reads: CASSLFPGEGYNEQFF. As DNA, the CDR3 is TGCGCCAGCAGCTTGTTTCCGGGGGAGGGATACAATGAGCAGTTCTTC.

The chain recombines TRBV2 with TRBJ2-1, with D unclear. This CDR3 comprises 15 residues. Germline loops: CDR1 SNHLY, CDR2 FYNNEI. V lost 6 bases and J lost 0, with 12 bases in between. The CDR3 region is CASRAQGISYNEQFF. DNA for the CDR3: TGTGCCAGCAGGGCTCAAGGGATCTCCTACAATGAGCAGTTCTTC.

Regarding this clone: The germline gene is not matched at one end of the junction; a read error may be the cause. The chain uses TRBV5-4 and TRBJ1-2; 12 nucleotides align to TRBD1. Germline V gene lookup returns CDR1 SGHNT and CDR2 YYREEE (reference sequence). The CDR3 has 13 residues. The CDR3 loop reads CASSFRDRGPRAF. CDR3 nucleotide sequence: TGTGCCAGCAGCTTCCGGGACAGGGGGCCCCGGGCCTTC.

The chain carries TRBV19 and TRBJ2-1; 13 nucleotides match TRBD2. CDR1 is LNHDA, CDR2 SQIVND, per germline (reference sequence). The CDR3 runs to 16 residues. With 3 bases clipped from V and 6 bases from J, the junction kept 5 bases outside the gene matches. CDR3 in amino acids: CASSIRLAGGRNEQFF. Here the CDR3 DNA reads TGTGCCAGTAGTATCAGACTAGCGGGAGGCCGCAATGAGCAGTTCTTC.

The V and J genes are TRBV7-2 and TRBJ2-5, with D uncertain. CDR1 and CDR2 from the germline V gene are SGHTA and FQGNSA. Trimming took 5 bases from V and 5 from J, leaving 18 bases between them. The CDR3 totals 15 residues. The CDR3 region is CASSPGWVGRETQYF. The CDR3 coding sequence is TGTGCCAGCAGCCCCGGATGGGTAGGCAGGGAGACCCAGTACTTC.

Of note for this clone: The sample carries other DNA sequences with the same CDR3. The V and J genes are TRBV11-2 and TRBJ2-7; D remains unclear. V was shortened by 5 bases and J by 2 bases, with 4 bases between the two germline ends. The CDR3 consists of 11 residues. The germline CDR1 and CDR2 sequences are SGHAT and FQNNGV. The CDR3 coding sequence is TGTGCCAGCAGCGTAACCTACGAGCAGTACTTC. It encodes CASSVTYEQYF.

This chain connects TRBV10-3 to TRBJ2-3; 7 bases fit TRBD2. V lost 3 bases and J lost 5; bases outside the gene matches: 8. The germline gives CDR1 ENHRY, CDR2 SYGVKD. The CDR3 runs to 15 residues. The CDR3 DNA is TGTGCCATCAGTGACGCGGGGGTTTACAGAGATACGCAGTATTTT. Translating gives CAISDAGVYRDTQYF.

The chain combines TRBV7-9 with TRBJ1-1; perhaps TRBD1 as D (6 bases). V dropped 2 bases and J dropped 1 base, with 8 bases sitting between them. This CDR3 contains 14 residues. The germline gives CDR1 SEHNR, CDR2 FQNEAQ (reference sequence). Here the CDR3 reads CASSLIGGNTEAFF. The CDR3 DNA reads as TGTGCCAGCAGCTTAATAGGGGGGAACACTGAAGCTTTCTTT.

V gene TRBV5-1 combines with J gene TRBJ1-2, with TRBD1 as a possible D gene (5 bases). The CDR3 extends over 14 amino acids. V lost 3 bases and J lost 7, with 16 bases in between. Germline V gives CDR1 SGHRS, CDR2 YFSETQ. The CDR3 is CASSSLTAGGGYTF. Written as DNA, the CDR3 is TGCGCCAGCAGCTCATTGACGGCTGGGGGTGGCTACACCTTC.

This clone was observed once. V gene TRBV28 combines with J gene TRBJ2-3; 9 positions agree with TRBD2. V lost 3 bases to trimming and J lost 4 bases; unmatched junction nucleotides: 8. Germline V CDR1 and CDR2: MDHEN, SYDVKM. The CDR3 length is 16 residues. Here the CDR3 reads CASSFRSGRRADTQYF. CDR3 sequence (DNA): TGTGCCAGCAGTTTCCGTAGCGGGAGAAGGGCAGATACGCAGTATTTT.

The CDR3 DNA reads TGTGCCAGCAGCAGATCCTTCGGACAGGGGCTCTATGGCTACACCTTC. Its translation: CASSRSFGQGLYGYTF. V usage is TRBV4-2 and J usage is TRBJ1-2; 9 bases map to TRBD1. The V gene end was trimmed by 5 bases and the J gene end by 4 bases; junction bases not matched to a gene: 11. The CDR3 extends over 16 amino acids. Germline V lookup: CDR1 LGHNA, CDR2 YNFKEQ.

The gene calls are TRBV9 and TRBJ1-4, with no clear D. From germline, CDR1 is SGDLS and CDR2 YYNGEE. The V gene lost 0 bases and the J gene lost 4 bases, with 10 bases spanning the gap. There are 15 residues in the CDR3. CDR3: CASSVGSAGNEKLFF. DNA for the CDR3: TGTGCCAGCAGCGTAGGCTCGGCGGGTAATGAAAAACTGTTTTTT. Full variable domain (missing parts from reference TRBV9 and TRBJ1-4): DSGVTQTPKHLITATGQRVTLRCSPRSGDLSVYWYQQSLDQGLQFLIQYYNGEERAKGNILERFSAQQFPDLHSELNLSSLELGDSALYFCASSVGSAGNEKLFFGSGTQLSVL.

The chain employs TRBV6-1 and TRBJ1-2; maybe TRBD1 (5 bases). Germline CDR1 reads MNHNS; CDR2 reads SASEGT. The CDR3 runs 14 residues. V was pared by 1 base and J by 5 bases, with 11 bases between. The CDR3 DNA is TGTGCCAGCAGTGAAGACAGGACCTGGTATGGCTACACCTTC. As protein: CASSEDRTWYGYTF.

The chain uses TRBV5-1 and TRBJ2-7, with unresolved D. CDR3 length equals 16 residues. Trimming stripped 4 bases from V and 0 bases from J, with 17 bases between. Germline assignment: CDR1 SGHRS and CDR2 YFSETQ. The chain's CDR3 is CASSRILRVGSYEQYF. DNA of the CDR3: TGCGCCAGCAGCCGGATACTAAGGGTAGGCTCCTACGAGCAGTACTTC.

The J gene is TRBJ1-1, the V gene TRBV19; D unclear. V shed 4 bases and J shed 0 bases, with 18 bases lying between them. CDR1 LNHDA and CDR2 SQIVND come from the germline V gene (reference sequence). The CDR3 contains 17 residues. The chain's CDR3 is CASSRITEESMNTEAFF. The CDR3 coding sequence is TGTGCCAGTAGTAGGATCACGGAGGAGTCGATGAACACTGAAGCTTTCTTT.

DNA for the CDR3: TGTGCCAGCAGCTTTGCGACGACTAGCGATTTCCAAGAGACCCAGTACTTC. Translation: CASSFATTSDFQETQYF. V gene TRBV5-6 combines with J gene TRBJ2-5; TRBD2 matches 8 bases. Trimming at V came to 2 bases and at J to 1 base, leaving 10 bases not matched to a gene. Germline V gene sequence: CDR1 SGHDT, CDR2 YYEEEE. This CDR3 comprises 17 residues.

The genes are TRBV14 and TRBJ1-4; TRBD1 matches 7 bases. This CDR3 contains 14 residues. Germline CDR1 reads SGHDN; CDR2 reads FVKESK. V lost 3 bases to trimming and J lost 4 bases; unmatched junction nucleotides: 2. The CDR3 loop is CASSHRDSNEKLFF. In DNA form, the CDR3 reads TGTGCCAGCAGCCACCGGGACAGTAATGAAAAACTGTTTTTT. Full variable domain (missing parts from reference TRBV14 and TRBJ1-4): EAGVTQFPSHSVIEKGQTVTLRCDPISGHDNLYWYRRVMGKEIKFLLHFVKESKQDESGMPNNRFLAERTGGTYSTLKVQPAELEDSGVYFCASSHRDSNEKLFFGSGTQLSVL.

The V gene is TRBV11-2, the J gene TRBJ2-5; D is uncertain. The CDR3 is 13 amino acids. In germline, CDR1 is SGHAT, CDR2 FQNNGV. Trimming stripped 1 base from V and 7 bases from J, with 10 bases between. DNA of the CDR3: TGTGCCAGCAGCTTAGTGAGAGATGGGACCCAGTACTTC. Translation: CASSLVRDGTQYF.

The chain uses TRBV5-6 and TRBJ2-1; TRBD2 aligns across 7 bases. J gave up 6 bases and V 4 bases, and 10 bases lay outside the gene matches. The CDR3 totals 15 residues. Germline V lookup: CDR1 SGHDT, CDR2 YYEEEE. The CDR3 DNA reads TGTGCCAGCAGCCCCATAGCGGGCTGGGGCAATGAGCAGTTCTTC. Residues: CASSPIAGWGNEQFF.

This chain connects TRBV5-1 to TRBJ1-2; D is undetermined. V shed 2 bases and J shed 6 bases, with 8 bases lying between them. The CDR3 consists of 12 residues. Germline CDR1 is SGHRS and CDR2 is YFSETQ. In DNA form, the CDR3 reads TGCGCCAGCAGCTTTAACAGTAATGGCTACACCTTC. It translates to CASSFNSNGYTF.